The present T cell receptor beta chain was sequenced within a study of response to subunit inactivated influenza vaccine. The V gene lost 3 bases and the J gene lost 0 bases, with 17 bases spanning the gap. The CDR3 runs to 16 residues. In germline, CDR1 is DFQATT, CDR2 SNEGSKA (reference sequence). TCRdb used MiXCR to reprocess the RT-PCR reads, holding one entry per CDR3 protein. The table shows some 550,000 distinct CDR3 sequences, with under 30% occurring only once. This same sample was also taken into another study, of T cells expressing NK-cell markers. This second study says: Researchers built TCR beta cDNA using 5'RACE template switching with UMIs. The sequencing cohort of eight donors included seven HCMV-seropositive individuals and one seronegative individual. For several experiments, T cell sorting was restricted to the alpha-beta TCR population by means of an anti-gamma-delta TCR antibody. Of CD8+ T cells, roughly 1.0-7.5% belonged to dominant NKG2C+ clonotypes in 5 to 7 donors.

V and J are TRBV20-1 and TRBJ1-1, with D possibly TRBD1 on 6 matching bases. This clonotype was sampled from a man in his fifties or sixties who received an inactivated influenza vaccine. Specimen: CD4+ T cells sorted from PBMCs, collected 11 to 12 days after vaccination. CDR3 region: CSARGAGKFMNTEAFF. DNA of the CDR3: TGCAGTGCTAGGGGGGCAGGCAAATTCATGAACACTGAAGCTTTCTTT.